Sequencing of this T cell receptor (beta chain) was carried out in a study of blood T cell repertoires in COVID-19. Across the study: T cells, B-cell-depleted T cells, or PBMCs supplied cDNA or gDNA.

The CDR3 sequence is 17 residues long. Trimming took 1 base from V and 5 from J; bases not matched to a gene: 5. The germline V gene encodes CDR1 SEHNR and CDR2 FQNEAQ (reference sequence). The data were produced by immunoSEQ multiplex PCR, yet TCRdb's version contains in-frame clones alone and is incomplete. The sample shows approximately 300,000 clones, more than 80% of them seen only once. The sample comprised peripheral blood. V and J are TRBV7-9 and TRBJ2-1; 13 bases match TRBD2. The receptor was isolated from a man between 18 and 29 years old who had recovered from COVID-19. In nucleotides, the CDR3 is TGTGCCAGCAGCTTAGGATTAGGACTAGCGGGAGACAATGAGCAGTTCTTC. The encoded protein is CASSLGLGLAGDNEQFF.